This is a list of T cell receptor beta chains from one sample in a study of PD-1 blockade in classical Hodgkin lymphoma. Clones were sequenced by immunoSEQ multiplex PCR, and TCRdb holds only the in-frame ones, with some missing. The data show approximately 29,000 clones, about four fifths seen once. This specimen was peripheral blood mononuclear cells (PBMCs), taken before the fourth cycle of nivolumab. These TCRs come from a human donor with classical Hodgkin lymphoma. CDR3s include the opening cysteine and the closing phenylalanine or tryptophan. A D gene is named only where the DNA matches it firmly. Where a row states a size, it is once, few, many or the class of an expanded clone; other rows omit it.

cdr3_aa: CASSLGLAAGDEQFF; cdr3_nt: TGTGCCAGCAGCTTAGGGCTAGCGGCGGGGGATGAGCAGTTCTTC; d_call: TRBD2; v_call: TRBV7-7; j_call: TRBJ2-1; clone_size: .
cdr3_aa: CASSRSFTGGNTGELFF; cdr3_nt: TGTGCCAGCAGCCGTTCCTTCACCGGGGGGAACACCGGGGAGCTGTTTTTT; d_call: .; v_call: TRBV14; j_call: TRBJ2-2; clone_size: .
cdr3_aa: CASSVKVGQYF; cdr3_nt: TGTGCCAGCAGCGTTAAGGTCGGGCAGTACTTC; d_call: .; v_call: TRBV9; j_call: TRBJ2-7; clone_size: few
cdr3_aa: CASSTLGLGREGGYTF; cdr3_nt: TGTGCCAGTAGCACCTTAGGCCTGGGGAGGGAAGGCGGCTACACCTTC; d_call: .; v_call: TRBV19; j_call: TRBJ1-2; clone_size: .
cdr3_aa: CASSFYRGWDQPQHF; cdr3_nt: TGTGCCAGCAGCTTCTACAGGGGGTGGGATCAGCCCCAGCATTTT; d_call: TRBD1; v_call: TRBV5-6; j_call: TRBJ1-5; clone_size: .
cdr3_aa: CASSYRRGYTF; cdr3_nt: TGTGCCAGCAGTTACCGGCGTGGCTACACCTTC; d_call: .; v_call: TRBV6-1; j_call: TRBJ1-2; clone_size: .
cdr3_aa: CASSSRQGHSPGELFF; cdr3_nt: TGTGCCAGCAGCTCTCGACAGGGTCATTCCCCCGGGGAGCTGTTTTTT; d_call: TRBD1; v_call: TRBV11-3; j_call: TRBJ2-2; clone_size: .
cdr3_aa: CASIPGSLYGYTF; cdr3_nt: TGTGCCAGCATCCCAGGCAGCCTCTATGGCTACACCTTC; d_call: .; v_call: TRBV7-2; j_call: TRBJ1-2; clone_size: .
cdr3_aa: CASSSPATGSYIQYF; cdr3_nt: TGTGCCAGCAGCTCTCCCGCCACAGGGAGTTACATTCAGTACTTC; d_call: .; v_call: TRBV5-4; j_call: TRBJ2-4; clone_size: .
cdr3_aa: CASSQSQGAGNTIYF; cdr3_nt: TGCGCCAGCAGCCAGAGCCAGGGGGCGGGAAACACCATATATTTT; d_call: TRBD1; v_call: TRBV4-1; j_call: TRBJ1-3; clone_size: .
cdr3_aa: CASSLDRDRGNTIYF; cdr3_nt: TGTGCCAGCAGCTTAGACCGGGACAGAGGAAACACCATATATTTT; d_call: TRBD1; v_call: TRBV7-9; j_call: TRBJ1-3; clone_size: .
cdr3_aa: CASSTGPTNEKLFF; cdr3_nt: TGTGCCAGCAGCACAGGACCAACTAATGAAAAACTGTTTTTT; d_call: .; v_call: TRBV2; j_call: TRBJ1-4; clone_size: once
cdr3_aa: CASGFPNVGSGNTIYF; cdr3_nt: TGTGCTAGTGGTTTCCCCAATGTTGGCTCTGGAAACACCATATATTTT; d_call: .; v_call: TRBV12-5; j_call: TRBJ1-3; clone_size: few
cdr3_aa: CAISESASGRRSSYNEQFF; cdr3_nt: TGTGCCATCAGTGAGTCGGCTAGCGGGCGGAGAAGCTCCTACAATGAGCAGTTCTTC; d_call: TRBD2; v_call: TRBV10-3; j_call: TRBJ2-1; clone_size: .
cdr3_aa: CASSQGAGGGPFTQYF; cdr3_nt: TGTGCCAGCAGCCAAGGAGCGGGGGGGGGACCATTTACGCAGTATTTT; d_call: TRBD2; v_call: TRBV14; j_call: TRBJ2-3; clone_size: .
cdr3_aa: CAISELSMDRGHGYTF; cdr3_nt: TGTGCCATCAGTGAGTTGTCCATGGACAGGGGCCATGGCTACACCTTC; d_call: TRBD1; v_call: TRBV10-3; j_call: TRBJ1-2; clone_size: .
cdr3_aa: CASSLAAKSYEQYF; cdr3_nt: TGTGCCAGCAGCTTAGCGGCGAAATCCTACGAGCAGTACTTC; d_call: .; v_call: TRBV7-2; j_call: TRBJ2-7; clone_size: .
cdr3_aa: CASSEAVGLNTEAFF; cdr3_nt: TGTGCCAGCAGTGAAGCGGTGGGGCTGAACACTGAAGCTTTCTTT; d_call: .; v_call: TRBV6-1; j_call: TRBJ1-1; clone_size: .
cdr3_aa: CASSRPTSGGNYEQYF; cdr3_nt: TGTGCCAGCAGCCGCCCAACTAGCGGGGGGAACTACGAGCAGTACTTC; d_call: TRBD2; v_call: TRBV4-2; j_call: TRBJ2-7; clone_size: .
cdr3_aa: CATSRYSTSAGETQYF; cdr3_nt: TGTGCCACCAGCCGATACTCTACTAGTGCCGGAGAGACCCAGTACTTC; d_call: .; v_call: TRBV15; j_call: TRBJ2-5; clone_size: .
cdr3_aa: CASSGYGTVYGYTF; cdr3_nt: TGTGCCAGCAGTGGTTACGGGACAGTCTATGGCTACACCTTC; d_call: TRBD1; v_call: TRBV6-4; j_call: TRBJ1-2; clone_size: .
cdr3_aa: CASSLVRGSQETQYF; cdr3_nt: TGTGCCAGCAGCTTGGTTCGTGGGTCTCAAGAGACCCAGTACTTC; d_call: .; v_call: TRBV5-4; j_call: TRBJ2-5; clone_size: .
cdr3_aa: CASSRTENQPQHF; cdr3_nt: TGTGCCAGCTCACGGACAGAGAATCAGCCCCAGCATTTT; d_call: .; v_call: TRBV18; j_call: TRBJ1-5; clone_size: once
cdr3_aa: CRPRRTQYF; cdr3_nt: TGCAGACCGAGGAGGACCCAGTACTTC; d_call: .; v_call: TRBV20-1; j_call: TRBJ2-5; clone_size: .
cdr3_aa: CSVEDGTGRGYEQYF; cdr3_nt: TGCAGCGTTGAAGATGGGACAGGGAGGGGCTACGAGCAGTACTTC; d_call: TRBD1; v_call: TRBV29-1; j_call: TRBJ2-7; clone_size: .
cdr3_aa: CASSLMDGSREQFF; cdr3_nt: TGTGCCAGCAGCTTAATGGACGGGTCCAGGGAGCAGTTCTTC; d_call: .; v_call: TRBV7-3; j_call: TRBJ2-1; clone_size: .
cdr3_aa: CASSRLYEQYF; cdr3_nt: TGTGCCAGCAGCCGATTATACGAGCAGTACTTC; d_call: .; v_call: TRBV5-6; j_call: TRBJ2-7; clone_size: .
cdr3_aa: CASSERRLAGDNEQFF; cdr3_nt: TGTGCCAGCAGTGAAAGACGGCTAGCGGGGGACAATGAGCAGTTCTTC; d_call: TRBD2; v_call: TRBV6-1; j_call: TRBJ2-1; clone_size: once
cdr3_aa: CASSRHSGGNNEQFF; cdr3_nt: TGTGCCAGCTCGCGCCATAGCGGGGGAAACAATGAGCAGTTCTTC; d_call: TRBD2; v_call: TRBV27; j_call: TRBJ2-1; clone_size: few
cdr3_aa: CASSPPYGEQYF; cdr3_nt: TGTGCCAGCAGCCCCCCCTATGGCGAGCAGTACTTC; d_call: .; v_call: TRBV11-2; j_call: TRBJ2-7; clone_size: .